The source of this T cell receptor (beta chain) is a study of cytomegalovirus exposure and HLA in healthy donors. At the level of the study: An analysis done earlier identified some 120 million unique TCR beta sequences from about 179 million T cells.

The PCR used 60 Vbeta and 13 Jbeta primers. Clones were sequenced by immunoSEQ multiplex PCR, and TCRdb holds only the in-frame ones, with some missing. The sample lists over 130,000 clones, around 80% occurring once. The germline V gene encodes CDR1 KGHSH and CDR2 LQKENI. This CDR3 is built from 14 residues. Deletions cut 3 bases from V and 5 bases from J, with 13 bases between. This rearrangement joins TRBV18 to TRBJ2-5, with a weak D call TRBD2 (5 bases). Sample: PBMCs. This sequence was found in a female donor in good health and CMV-seronegative. CDR3 DNA sequence: TGTGCCAGCTCACCCGAGGGAGTCCGGGAGACCCAGTACTTC. Translated, it gives CASSPEGVRETQYF.